These T cell receptor beta chains were read from a single sample in a study of beta chain features in type 1 diabetes. Clones were sequenced by immunoSEQ multiplex PCR, and TCRdb holds only the in-frame ones, with some missing. The table has some 500,000 clones, over 10% seen once. The sequencing input was naive CD4+ T cells from blood. The receptors derive from a woman between 18 and 30 years old in good health. Both conserved end residues are part of each CDR3. D genes are given only for firm matches. Clone size is shown for a subset of rows, as once, few, many or a class of expanded clone.

TRBV5-1	TRBJ2-5	-	few	TGCGCCAGCAGCTTGGTCCCTAAAGAGACCCAGTACTTC	CASSLVPKETQYF
TRBV15	TRBJ2-2	-	few	TGTGCCACCGACGCAGTGAACACCGGGGAGCTGTTTTTT	CATDAVNTGELFF
TRBV30	TRBJ1-4	-	few	TGTGCCTGGAGTTCCGGGACCCCAGGCGAAAAACTGTTTTTT	CAWSSGTPGEKLFF
TRBV14	TRBJ2-3	-	-	TGTGCCAGCAGCCCCACAGGGCGGATAGATACGCAGTATTTT	CASSPTGRIDTQYF
TRBV18	TRBJ2-1	TRBD2	few	TGTGCCAGCTCACCGTTAGGCGGGAGGGCCGTAAATGAGCAGTTCTTC	CASSPLGGRAVNEQFF
TRBV29-1	TRBJ1-2	TRBD1	few	TGCAGCGTTGTTGGCCGAGGGACAGCTTATGGCTACACCTTC	CSVVGRGTAYGYTF
TRBV15	TRBJ2-5	-	-	TGTGCCACCAGCAGACCTTCCTGGTACCAAGAGACCCAGTACTTC	CATSRPSWYQETQYF
TRBV6-4	TRBJ2-4	-	-	TGTGCCAGCAGTGACTCAGAGAGGGTCATTCAGTACTTC	CASSDSERVIQYF
TRBV5-1	TRBJ1-1	TRBD1	-	TGCGCCAGCAGCCTTACAGGGGGCAGGAACACTGAAGCTTTCTTT	CASSLTGGRNTEAFF
TRBV9	TRBJ2-1	-	-	TGTGCCAGCAGCGACCCCTTCTCGCGAGCGCGGGACAATGAGCAGTTCTTC	CASSDPFSRARDNEQFF
TRBV7-2	TRBJ2-3	-	-	TGTGCCAGCAGCCCGATTTGGGGCAGGGTAGGCACAGATACGCAGTATTTT	CASSPIWGRVGTDTQYF
TRBV23-1	TRBJ2-2	-	many	TGCGCCAGCAGCTTCCGACGGGATCCGAACACCGGGGAGCTGTTTTTT	CASSFRRDPNTGELFF
TRBV29-1	TRBJ2-1	-	-	TGCAGCGTGACCTTCAGGGTTACAAATGAGCAGTTCTTC	CSVTFRVTNEQFF
TRBV4-2	TRBJ1-5	TRBD1	-	TGTGCCAGCAGCCAAGATCTAGGACAGGGTATTCAGCCCCAGCATTTT	CASSQDLGQGIQPQHF
TRBV12-5	TRBJ2-3	TRBD2	-	TGTGCTAGTGGGGCTAGCGGAACAGATACGCAGTATTTT	CASGASGTDTQYF
TRBV7-2	TRBJ2-1	TRBD2	few	TGTGCCAGCAGCCCAGGGGGACTAGCTGGGTACAATGAGCAGTTCTTC	CASSPGGLAGYNEQFF
TRBV19	TRBJ2-7	TRBD2	-	TGTGCCAGTACTCGGACTAGCGGGAGCTCCTACGAGCAGTACTTC	CASTRTSGSSYEQYF